This T cell receptor (beta chain) was recovered during a study of shared clonotypes between healthy human individuals. Study-level points and caveats: Investigators expected sequencing depth to affect clonotype sharing among donors.

The method was immunoSEQ multiplex PCR; TCRdb's version includes in-frame clones alone and lacks a portion of them. The sample has fewer than 1.6 million clones; less than 99% are singletons. With respect to this clone: Its matching antigen is unknown. The same CDR3 arises from other DNA sequences in this sample as well.

Trimming pared 0 bases from V and 4 bases from J, leaving 2 bases between. The CDR3 is 11 residues long. The germline V gene encodes CDR1 SGHNT and CDR2 YYREEE (reference sequence). The receptor's source is a young man in good health. The chain uses TRBV5-4 and TRBJ2-7; D call uncertain. The sample comprised naive CD4+ T cells sorted from blood. Described subset: CD45RA+ positively selected. CDR3: CASSLEYEQYF. CDR3 nucleotide sequence: TGTGCCAGCAGCTTGGAGTACGAGCAGTACTTC.